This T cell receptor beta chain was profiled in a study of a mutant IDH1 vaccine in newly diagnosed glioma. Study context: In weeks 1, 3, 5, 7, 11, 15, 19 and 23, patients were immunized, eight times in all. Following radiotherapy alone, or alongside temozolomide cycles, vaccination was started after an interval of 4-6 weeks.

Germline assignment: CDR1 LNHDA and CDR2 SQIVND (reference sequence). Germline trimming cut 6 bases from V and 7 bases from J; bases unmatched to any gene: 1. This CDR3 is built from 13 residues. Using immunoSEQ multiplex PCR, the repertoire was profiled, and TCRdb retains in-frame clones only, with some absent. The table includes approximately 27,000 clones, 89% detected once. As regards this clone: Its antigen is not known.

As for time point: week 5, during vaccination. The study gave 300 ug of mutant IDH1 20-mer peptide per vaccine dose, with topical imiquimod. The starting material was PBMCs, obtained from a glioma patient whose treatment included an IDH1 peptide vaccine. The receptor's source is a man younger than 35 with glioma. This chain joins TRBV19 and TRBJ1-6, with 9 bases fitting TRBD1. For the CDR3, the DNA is TGTGCCAGTAGGGGGACAGGGAATTCACCCCTCCACTTT. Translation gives CASRGTGNSPLHF.